This entry lists 12 T cell receptor beta chains sequenced from one sample in a study of CD8+CD57+ T cells in acquired aplastic anemia. Patients included in sequencing had previously demonstrated CD8+CD57+ cell expansion by flow cytometry. CDR3 and TCR beta VDJ profiling relied on a genomic DNA template. TCRdb re-called the reads with MiXCR, one entry per CDR3 protein. Of 150,000 or so distinct CDR3 sequences in the sample, around 52% were seen once. Material: sorted CD4+, CD8+, or CD8+CD57+ T cells (not recorded which) from PBMCs. The receptors come from a human donor with aplastic anemia.

On this clonotype itself: This may stem from a read error, because a much larger clone lies one nucleotide away. The chain is built from TRBV25-1 and TRBJ2-7, with D possibly TRBD1 on 6 matching bases. The CDR3 contains 11 residues. Germline lookup yields CDR1 MGHDK and CDR2 SYGVNS. Trimming shortened V by 3 bases and J by 6 bases, and 6 bases separated the two germline ends. For the CDR3, the DNA is TGTGCCAGCAGTGAGACAGGCGAGCAGTACTTC. Translated: CASSETGEQYF.

With regard to this clonotype: This likely comes from a read error, as the CDR3 has no conserved phenylalanine or tryptophan at its end. The chain carries TRBV12-3 or TRBV12-4 and TRBJ2-7; maybe TRBD2 (5 bases). Trimming stripped 5 bases from V and 4 bases from J, with 12 bases between. The CDR3 is 13 residues long. In nucleotides, the CDR3 is TGTGCCAGCAGTCCCAACGGAGGATACGAGCAGTACCTC. This sequence encodes CASSPNGGYEQYL.

This clonotype was seen many times. Its ends do not fully match the called genes, so a read error is possible. V usage is TRBV7-7 and J usage is TRBJ2-2, with 16 bases matching TRBD2. This CDR3 contains 18 residues. The germline V gene encodes CDR1 SSHAT and CDR2 FNYEAQ (reference sequence). The DNA of the CDR3 is TGTGCTAGCAGCCCGGGACTAGCGGGAGGGCCGGACACCGGGGAGCTGTTTTTT. As protein: CASSPGLAGGPDTGELFF. Filled out from reference TRBV7-7 and TRBJ2-2, the complete variable domain reads GAGVSQSPRYKVTKRGQDVTLRCDPISSHATLYWYQQALGQGPEFLTYFNYEAQPDKSGLPSDRFSAERPEGSISTLTIQRTEQRDSAMYRCASSPGLAGGPDTGELFFGEGSRLTVL.

At least ten counts were recorded for this clonotype. V and J are TRBV6-6 and TRBJ1-2; D not resolved. The CDR3 consists of 14 residues. Germline V CDR1 and CDR2: MNHNY, SVGAGI (reference sequence). The V gene lost 6 bases and the J gene lost 3 bases, with 14 bases spanning the gap. CDR3 in DNA: TGTGCCAGCAGAGCCTGGGGATTGGACTATGGCTACACCTTC. Protein product: CASRAWGLDYGYTF.

This clonotype was observed at least ten times. The chain combines TRBV9 with TRBJ2-7; 8 bases line up with TRBD2. The CDR3 length is 14 residues. Unmatched junction bases numbered 1, after V lost 0 bases and J lost 2 bases. CDR1 and CDR2 from the germline V gene are SGDLS and YYNGEE. CDR3 in DNA: TGTGCCAGCAGCGTAGGGACTAGCCCCTACGAGCAGTACTTC. Amino acid sequence: CASSVGTSPYEQYF.

The chain recombines TRBV20-1 with TRBJ2-7; 7 nucleotides align to TRBD1. The V gene's germline CDR1 is DFQATT and CDR2 SNEGSKA (reference sequence). The V and J ends lost 4 bases and 3 bases, in that order; junction bases with no gene match: 9. CDR3 size: 14 residues. The CDR3 is CSATRQPGGYEQYF. The CDR3, as DNA: TGCAGTGCTACTCGACAGCCAGGGGGCTACGAGCAGTACTTC.

This clonotype has ten or more counts. This sequence joins TRBV5-1 and TRBJ2-7; D uncertain. CDR1 SGHRS and CDR2 YFSETQ come from the germline V gene. The V end was cut by 0 bases, the J end by 3 bases, with 10 bases between. The CDR3 runs to 14 residues. The CDR3 loop is CASSLGRQNYEQYF. CDR3 nucleotides: TGCGCCAGCAGCTTGGGGAGACAAAACTACGAGCAGTACTTC.

The V and J genes are TRBV15 and TRBJ1-1; possibly TRBD1 for D (5 bases). This CDR3 is built from 13 residues. V was trimmed by 3 bases and J by 10 bases, leaving 15 bases between them. Germline V gene lookup returns CDR1 LNHNV and CDR2 YYDKDF (reference sequence). The CDR3 loop reads CATSSEGLLGAFF. The CDR3 bases are TGTGCCACCAGCAGCGAGGGGCTCCTCGGAGCTTTCTTT.

The CDR3 DNA sequence: TGTGCCAGCAGTGAAGATCGAACGGCGACAGCTGGAAACACCATATATTTT. Translating it yields CASSEDRTATAGNTIYF. The chain recombines TRBV2 with TRBJ1-3, with D possibly being TRBD1 (5 bases). Trimming took off 1 base at V and 2 bases at J, with 15 bases between the two ends. The CDR3 runs to 17 residues. Germline values: CDR1 SNHLY, CDR2 FYNNEI.

This clonotype was seen many times. The chain recombines TRBV12-3 or TRBV12-4 with TRBJ2-3, with D perhaps TRBD2 (6 bases). This CDR3 is built from 15 residues. The V gene lost 8 bases and the J gene lost 1 base, with 16 bases spanning the gap. The CDR3 DNA sequence: TGTGCCAGCTCGGGGACTTCCCGGGGCACAGATACGCAGTATTTT. Encoded protein: CASSGTSRGTDTQYF.

The genes are TRBV19 and TRBJ2-1; 7 bases align to TRBD1. Germline V gene lookup returns CDR1 LNHDA and CDR2 SQIVND (reference sequence). V dropped 7 bases and J dropped 9; count of bases not matched to a gene: 12. CDR3 size: 14 residues. CDR3 DNA sequence: TGTGCCAGTACGGAACAGGGGTCTTTGGGTGAGCAGTTCTTC. Translated: CASTEQGSLGEQFF. The full variable domain, its missing parts supplied by reference TRBV19 and TRBJ2-1, is DGGITQSPKYLFRKEGQNVTLSCEQNLNHDAMYWYRQDPGQGLRLIYYSQIVNDFQKGDIAEGYSVSREKKESFPLTVTSAQKNPTAFYLCASTEQGSLGEQFFGPGTRLTVL.

This sequence joins TRBV29-1 and TRBJ1-2; a weak D match, TRBD1 (6 bases). The CDR3 is 14 residues long. V lost 4 bases to trimming and J lost 1 base, with 13 bases between them. CDR1 SQVTM and CDR2 ANQGSEA come from the germline V gene. CDR3 amino acids: CSVGRDTNNYGYTF. For the CDR3, the DNA is TGCAGCGTTGGTAGGGACACCAATAACTATGGCTACACCTTC.